A single sample gave rise to the 7 T cell receptor beta chains below, sequenced in a study of identical twins listed by TCRdb under 2016. Receptor libraries were prepared by 5' RACE. The sample was run on an Illumina HiSeq 2000. The raw public reads went through TCRdb reprocessing: fastp at Q25, MiXCR clone calling, in-frame beta chains kept. Each entry is one CDR3 protein sequence, shown with its most common DNA and genes. This sample lists about 530,000 distinct CDR3 sequences; nearly 15% were detected once. The ten most abundant clones make up around 0.48% of the sample. These same records also appear under a second study, on yellow fever vaccine responses in identical twins.

Source material: CD4+ T cells sorted from blood. These receptor sequences come from a woman under 30 in good health.

The chain links TRBV5-1 to TRBJ2-1; 9 nucleotides align to TRBD2. Germline CDR1 reads SGHRS; CDR2 reads YFSETQ. V dropped 4 bases and J dropped 8; count of bases not matched to a gene: 10. The length of the CDR3 is 15 residues. The chain's CDR3 is CASSTLAGVKDEQFF. CDR3 coding DNA: TGCGCCAGCAGCACATTAGCGGGAGTGAAGGATGAGCAGTTCTTC.

The chain employs TRBV3-1 and TRBJ2-1; TRBD1 or TRBD2 may be the D gene (5 bases each). The germline V gene has CDR1 LGHDT and CDR2 YNNKEL (reference sequence). This CDR3 spans 15 amino acids. The germline V and J ends were trimmed by 1 base and 10 bases, with 17 bases remaining between them. CDR3 coding DNA: TGTGCCAGCAGCCAAGGCCCGGGACGGCAGTACGAGCAGTTCTTC. Translating it yields CASSQGPGRQYEQFF.

V gene TRBV28 combines with J gene TRBJ1-6; D gene uncertain. V was pared by 7 bases and J by 7 bases, with 20 bases between. The germline V gene encodes CDR1 MDHEN and CDR2 SYDVKM. This CDR3 has 16 residues. The CDR3 reads CASKGLGIIKNSPLHF. Written as DNA, the CDR3 is TGTGCCAGCAAAGGACTGGGAATCATAAAAAATTCACCCCTCCACTTT.

V usage is TRBV6-1 and J usage is TRBJ2-5; D possibly corresponds to TRBD2 (5 bases). Per germline, CDR1 MNHNS and CDR2 SASEGT. The V and J ends lost 2 bases and 4 bases respectively, with 14 bases between them. CDR3 length equals 15 residues. The CDR3 loop is CASSERRLTGETQYF. The DNA for the CDR3 is TGTGCCAGCAGTGAAAGGAGGTTGACGGGAGAGACCCAGTACTTC.

The rearrangement uses TRBV9 and TRBJ2-1; no clear D. CDR3 length equals 14 residues. Trimming removed 1 base at V and 8 bases at J, with 13 bases between. Germline CDR1 is SGDLS and CDR2 is YYNGEE. In DNA, the CDR3 is TGTGCCAGCAGCGTACGCCAGGTTTACGATGAGCAGTTCTTC. It specifies CASSVRQVYDEQFF.

This clonotype was detected many times. The rearrangement joins TRBV10-3 to TRBJ2-7; D might be TRBD1 (5 bases). Deletions cut 6 bases from V and 4 bases from J, with 10 bases between. This CDR3 comprises 12 residues. The germline V gene has CDR1 ENHRY and CDR2 SYGVKD. CDR3 bases: TGTGCCATCAGCGTTGACAGTTACGAGCAGTACTTC. Encoded protein: CAISVDSYEQYF.

The chain joins TRBV5-1 to TRBJ2-3, with unresolved D. Germline CDR1 reads SGHRS; CDR2 reads YFSETQ. Trimming cost V 0 bases and J 3 bases, with 5 bases left between them. The CDR3 is 13 amino acids. The CDR3 protein is CASSLEVTDTQYF. Written as DNA, the CDR3 is TGCGCCAGCAGCTTGGAGGTAACAGATACGCAGTATTTT.